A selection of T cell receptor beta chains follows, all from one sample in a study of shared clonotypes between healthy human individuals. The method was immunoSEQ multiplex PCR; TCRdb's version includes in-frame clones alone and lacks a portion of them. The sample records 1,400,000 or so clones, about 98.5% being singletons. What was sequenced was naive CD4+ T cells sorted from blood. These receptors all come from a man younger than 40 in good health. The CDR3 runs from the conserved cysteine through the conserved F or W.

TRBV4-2,CASSRDLGGANVLTF
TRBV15,CATSKGPGQGAYEQYF
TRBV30,CAWSVRASGRGEQYF
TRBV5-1,CASSLGQGAPEQFF
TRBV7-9,CASSSAPSGTGTYEQYF
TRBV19,CASSKQGMSWTEAFF
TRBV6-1,CASSEFRTAGEQYF
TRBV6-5,CASSYDGRNTEAFF
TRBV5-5,CASSFRDGTYEQYF
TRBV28,CASNDWVAGEGWADTQYF
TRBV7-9,CASTVRQSSPTNEKLFF
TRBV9,CASSVGGGDYEQYF
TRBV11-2,CASSSPLATDTQYF
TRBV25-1,CASRDLAETQYF
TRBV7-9,CASSGRGRTEAFF
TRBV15,CATSRGTSGSTDTQYF
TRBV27,CASSLVAGNSYEQYF
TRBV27,CASSLGLVSYEQYF
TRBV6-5,CATRPKDKNEQYF
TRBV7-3,CASSSMTGADEQFF
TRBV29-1,CSVSGKAGGPHEQYF
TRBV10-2,CASSESPLAGLAYNEQFF
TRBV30,CAWGYNQPQHF
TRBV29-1,CSVVQSSYEQYF
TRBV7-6,CASSLGQGNYEQYF
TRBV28,CASSSRLAGLTSTDTQYF
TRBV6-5,CASSYGLWGTETQYF
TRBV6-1,CASIRGLAGAGELFF
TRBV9,CASSVTSDPGAQETQYF
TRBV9,CASSLTGGVDKDTQYF
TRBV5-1,CASSSGTGVTNEQFF
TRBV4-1,CASSQGPTRVGETQYF
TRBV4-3,CASSPRQGGNEQFF
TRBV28,CASSRGQNYGYTF
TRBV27,CASSRQGVPNEQFF
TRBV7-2,CASSLLASGTYNEQFF
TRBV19,CASSILWESVQETQYF
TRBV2,CASSADRTYEQYF
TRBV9,CASSELGARSTEAFF
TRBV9,CASSVTLPRQVLNTGELFF
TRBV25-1,CASSDPGLAGEAQYF
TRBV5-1,CASSLAQSYEQYF
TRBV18,CASTRGSATDTQYF
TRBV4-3,CASSQDGTGTYEQYF
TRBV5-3,CARSLAAQGGLRNNEQFF
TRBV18,CASSPDSNNYGYTF